These 23 T cell receptor beta chains were all obtained from the same sample, sequenced in a study of early T cells in non-severe SARS-CoV-2 infection. TCRdb used MiXCR to reprocess the 5' RACE reads, holding one entry per CDR3 protein. Among tens of thousands of distinct CDR3 sequences, roughly 14% were seen once, and the ten largest hold around 4.2%. The source material was whole blood. The receptors were gathered from an adult who was a healthcare worker with PCR-confirmed SARS-CoV-2 infection or an uninfected control (not recorded which).

This clonotype was found a few times. The genes are TRBV7-9 and TRBJ2-5, with no clear D. CDR1 and CDR2 (germline): SEHNR, FQNEAQ (reference sequence). V lost 6 bases and J 5 bases, leaving 13 bases between the germline ends. The CDR3 runs to 13 residues. CDR3 in amino acids: CASRPTRAETQYF. In DNA, the CDR3 is TGTGCCAGCAGACCGACACGGGCGGAGACCCAGTACTTC.

By proportion, this clonotype is medium-sized. The rearrangement uses TRBV15 and TRBJ2-7, with TRBD1 matching over 10 bases. This CDR3 is 16 amino acids long. The germline V gene encodes CDR1 LNHNV and CDR2 YYDKDF (reference sequence). Trimming at V came to 5 bases and at J to 4 bases, leaving 11 bases not matched to a gene. The CDR3 protein is CATSGNPTGGFYEQYF. The DNA for the CDR3 is TGTGCCACCAGCGGGAACCCGACAGGGGGCTTTTACGAGCAGTACTTC.

This clonotype was counted many times. This chain links TRBV7-6 with TRBJ1-1; TRBD1 is a possible D gene (5 bases). The germline gives CDR1 SGHVS, CDR2 FNYEAQ. Trimming shortened V by 0 bases and J by 1 base, and 6 bases separated the two germline ends. The CDR3 contains 14 residues. The CDR3, as DNA: TGTGCCAGCAGCTTAGCGGGGACGAACACTGAAGCTTTCTTT. Translation: CASSLAGTNTEAFF.

This chain links TRBV9 with TRBJ1-4; D unresolved. CDR3 length: 14 amino acids. Trimming took 4 bases from V and 8 from J, leaving 15 bases between them. CDR1 is SGDLS, CDR2 YYNGEE, per germline. CDR3 amino acids: CASSISPAGEKLFF. The CDR3 region has the DNA TGTGCCAGCAGCATCAGCCCCGCCGGGGAAAAACTGTTTTTT.

This clonotype has just a few counts. The chain employs TRBV11-2 and TRBJ2-7; D may be TRBD1 (6 bases). The CDR3 consists of 15 residues. The germline V and J ends were trimmed by 2 bases and 3 bases, with 14 bases remaining between them. Germline assignment: CDR1 SGHAT and CDR2 FQNNGV. CDR3 sequence reads: CASSLPSGRGYEQYF. Here the CDR3 DNA reads TGTGCCAGCAGCTTACCCTCAGGCAGGGGCTACGAGCAGTACTTC.

The chain links TRBV7-2 to TRBJ1-2; D remains ambiguous. Germline lookup yields CDR1 SGHTA and CDR2 FQGNSA. The CDR3 is 14 amino acids. V lost 1 base and J lost 8, with 14 bases in between. The CDR3 region has the DNA TGTGCCAGCAGCTTAGAGGGCAGAGGAGGCGGCTACACCTTC. It codes for CASSLEGRGGGYTF.

This clonotype was picked up a small number of times. This chain joins TRBV29-1 and TRBJ2-2; 12 bases align to TRBD1. Germline loops: CDR1 SQVTM, CDR2 ANQGSEA. With 5 bases clipped from V and 4 bases from J, the junction kept 8 bases outside the gene matches. The CDR3 is made up of 16 amino acids. Here the CDR3 DNA reads TGCAGCGTTTGGGACAGGGGGCGCGTCGGCACCGGGGAGCTGTTTTTT. Translation: CSVWDRGRVGTGELFF.

The rearrangement joins TRBV28 to TRBJ1-5; tentatively, D is TRBD1 (5 bases). Germline CDR1 is MDHEN and CDR2 is SYDVKM. CDR3 size: 13 residues. V was shortened by 6 bases and J by 5 bases, with 11 bases between the two germline ends. The CDR3 region has the DNA TGTGCCAGCAGATTGCAGGGAGATCAGCCCCAGCATTTT. This sequence encodes CASRLQGDQPQHF. Variable domain in full (rest from reference TRBV28 and TRBJ1-5): DVKVTQSSRYLVKRTGEKVFLECVQDMDHENMFWYRQDPGLGLRLIYFSYDVKMKEKGDIPEGYSVSREKKERFSLILESASTNQTSMYLCASRLQGDQPQHFGDGTRLSIL.

V and J are TRBV13 and TRBJ1-6, with no clear D. Trimming removed 2 bases from V and 0 bases from J, with 8 bases in between. CDR3 length equals 16 residues. Per germline, CDR1 PRHDT and CDR2 FYEKMQ (reference sequence). The CDR3 nucleotides read TGTGCCAGCAGCTTATCGGGAAGCTCCTATAATTCACCCCTCCACTTT. As protein: CASSLSGSSYNSPLHF.

This clonotype was counted between two and nine times. This sequence joins TRBV6-5 and TRBJ2-1, with TRBD2 matching 9 bases. CDR1 is MNHEY and CDR2 is SVGAGI in the germline V gene. The CDR3 runs 16 residues. Germline trimming cut 3 bases from V and 8 bases from J; bases unmatched to any gene: 11. CDR3 nucleotide sequence: TGTGCCAGCAGTTATGGGGAACTAGCGGGCCGGGATGAGCAGTTCTTC. The encoded protein is CASSYGELAGRDEQFF.

This clonotype was counted ten times or more. The chain links TRBV7-2 to TRBJ2-2; 8 nucleotides line up with TRBD2. This CDR3 has 16 residues. The germline gives CDR1 SGHTA, CDR2 FQGNSA. Trimming cost V 2 bases and J 6 bases; bases outside gene matches: 8. CDR3 amino acids: CASSLTVRGGPGELFF. CDR3 bases: TGTGCCAGCAGCTTAACCGTCCGCGGGGGGCCCGGGGAGCTGTTTTTT.

This chain joins TRBV4-2 and TRBJ2-7; no firm D call. V was clipped by 0 bases and J by 4 bases, with 16 bases between them. The CDR3 totals 16 residues. CDR1 is LGHNA and CDR2 is YNFKEQ in the germline V gene. The CDR3 nucleotides read TGTGCCAGCAGCCAAGATAGTAGTGGACCGCCTTACGAGCAGTACTTC. As protein: CASSQDSSGPPYEQYF.

This clonotype was found a few times. CDR3 region: CASSGTPGTGQPQHF. DNA of the CDR3: TGTGCCAGCAGCGGGACACCAGGCACGGGGCAGCCCCAGCATTTT. J is TRBJ1-5 and V is TRBV2, with a weak D call TRBD1 (6 bases). The length of the CDR3 is 15 residues. With 6 bases removed from V and 7 bases from J, the gap between germline ends came to 19 bases. CDR1 and CDR2 (germline): SNHLY, FYNNEI.

Ten or more counts support this clonotype. The chain links TRBV29-1 to TRBJ2-3; D is perhaps TRBD2 (6 bases). The CDR3 extends over 15 amino acids. V dropped 4 bases and J dropped 4 bases, with 18 bases sitting between them. In germline, CDR1 is SQVTM, CDR2 ANQGSEA. The CDR3 DNA is TGCAGCGTTGCCCGCCTGCAGGCGGGGCCAGATACGCAGTATTTT. Encoded protein: CSVARLQAGPDTQYF.

This clonotype has only a few counts. The chain is built from TRBV5-1 and TRBJ1-1; D might be TRBD1 (5 bases). The CDR3 has 14 amino acids. V was pared by 3 bases and J by 4 bases, with 13 bases between. The germline V gene encodes CDR1 SGHRS and CDR2 YFSETQ. The CDR3 DNA sequence: TGCGCCAGCAGCTCCAGGGTGGGCGGCACTGAAGCTTTCTTT. This codes for CASSSRVGGTEAFF.

The sample holds a few counts of this clonotype. The chain couples TRBV5-4 to TRBJ1-6; maybe TRBD1 (6 bases). The V gene's germline CDR1 is SGHNT and CDR2 YYREEE (reference sequence). This CDR3 is 15 amino acids long. The ends were cut back, 4 bases at V and 5 bases at J, with 13 bases in the middle. The CDR3 DNA reads as TGTGCCAGCAGCGTGGGACACCTCGATAATTCACCCCTCCACTTT. This translates into CASSVGHLDNSPLHF.

At least ten counts were recorded for this clonotype. The chain couples TRBV7-2 to TRBJ1-5, with D possibly being TRBD1 (5 bases). Germline V gene data show CDR1 as SGHTA and CDR2 as FQGNSA. This CDR3 is 14 amino acids long. Trimming took off 5 bases at V and 6 bases at J, with 14 bases between the two ends. CDR3 residues: CASSTGTRVQPQHF. CDR3 in DNA: TGTGCCAGCAGCACTGGGACGCGGGTTCAGCCCCAGCATTTT.

V and J are TRBV6-5 and TRBJ2-7, with TRBD1 identical over 8 bases. J lost 1 base, V lost 0 bases, and 5 bases had no gene match. Germline assignment: CDR1 MNHEY and CDR2 SVGAGI. The CDR3 is made up of 16 amino acids. Written as DNA, the CDR3 is TGTGCCAGCAGTTACTCCGGGACAGGCAGTTCCTACGAGCAGTACTTC. Protein product: CASSYSGTGSSYEQYF.

This clonotype has a handful of counts. The V and J genes are TRBV27 and TRBJ2-7; tentative D call: TRBD1 (8 bases). With 6 bases removed from V and 7 bases from J, the gap between germline ends came to 16 bases. Germline loops: CDR1 MNHEY, CDR2 SMNVEV (reference sequence). CDR3 length equals 13 residues. In nucleotides, the CDR3 is TGTGCCAGCAGGCCTACAGGGGGGGGAGAGCAGTACTTC. Its translation: CASRPTGGGEQYF.

In this sample, this clonotype turned up many times. The chain recombines TRBV7-9 with TRBJ1-5, with D unresolved. Trimming pared 0 bases from V and 4 bases from J, leaving 13 bases between. This CDR3 is 16 amino acids long. Germline V CDR1 and CDR2: SEHNR, FQNEAQ (reference sequence). CDR3 sequence: CASSLAGYSENQPQHF. The CDR3 DNA follows: TGTGCCAGCAGCTTAGCAGGGTATTCTGAAAATCAGCCCCAGCATTTT.

In this sample, this clonotype turned up many times. The gene calls are TRBV29-1 and TRBJ2-5; the match to TRBD1 covers 8 bases. This CDR3 region has 18 residues. Germline CDR1 and CDR2: SQVTM and ANQGSEA. After removal of 1 base from V and 2 bases from J, the junction contained 15 bases not matched to a gene. CDR3 protein: CSVEGLVVRGRGQETQYF. The CDR3 DNA is TGCAGCGTTGAAGGGCTGGTGGTCAGGGGGCGTGGGCAAGAGACCCAGTACTTC.

This clonotype was seen repeatedly, ten times or more. This rearrangement joins TRBV11-2 to TRBJ1-1, with a weak D call TRBD1 (5 bases). V was clipped by 5 bases and J by 3 bases, with 28 bases between them. The CDR3 length is 19 residues. From germline, CDR1 is SGHAT and CDR2 FQNNGV. The CDR3, as DNA: TGTGCCAGCAGCCGTCCCCGTGCGGCAGGGTTTGGCTGGGACACTGAAGCTTTCTTT. Translation: CASSRPRAAGFGWDTEAFF.

This clonotype was seen repeatedly, ten times or more. The chain employs TRBV7-2 and TRBJ2-7; perhaps TRBD1 as D (6 bases). Germline V CDR1 and CDR2: SGHTA, FQGNSA. The CDR3 covers 14 residues. Deletions cut 1 base from V and 4 bases from J, with 11 bases between. CDR3 sequence reads: CASSLDRVSYEQYF. The CDR3 DNA is TGTGCCAGCAGCTTAGACAGGGTTTCGTACGAGCAGTACTTC.